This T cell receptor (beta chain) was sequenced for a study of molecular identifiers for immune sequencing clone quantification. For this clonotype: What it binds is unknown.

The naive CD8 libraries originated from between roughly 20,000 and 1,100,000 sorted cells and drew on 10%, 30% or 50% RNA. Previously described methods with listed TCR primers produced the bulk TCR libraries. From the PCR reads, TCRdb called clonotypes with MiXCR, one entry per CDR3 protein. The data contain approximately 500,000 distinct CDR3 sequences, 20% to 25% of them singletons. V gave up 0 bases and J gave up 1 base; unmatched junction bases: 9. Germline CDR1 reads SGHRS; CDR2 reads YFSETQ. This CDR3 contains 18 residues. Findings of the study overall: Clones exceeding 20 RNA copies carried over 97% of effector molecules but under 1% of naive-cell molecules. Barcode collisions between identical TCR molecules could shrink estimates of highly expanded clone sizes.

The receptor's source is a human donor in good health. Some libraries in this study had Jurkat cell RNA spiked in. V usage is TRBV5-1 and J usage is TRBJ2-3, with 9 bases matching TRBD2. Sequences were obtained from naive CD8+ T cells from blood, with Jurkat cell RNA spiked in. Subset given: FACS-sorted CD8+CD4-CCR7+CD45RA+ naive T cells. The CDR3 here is CASSLAIERGEGTDTQYF. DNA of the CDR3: TGCGCCAGCAGCTTGGCCATCGAGCGGGGGGAGGGCACAGATACGCAGTATTTT.